This T cell receptor (beta chain) was retrieved from a study of blood T cell repertoires in COVID-19. This clone has just a few counts. Profiled with immunoSEQ multiplex PCR; TCRdb holds only in-frame clones, not every one. Here the sample spans around 190,000 clones, 70% to 85% being singletons. Trimming removed 8 bases at V and 3 bases at J, with 16 bases between. CDR1 and CDR2 (germline): WNHNN, SYGVQD (reference sequence). The CDR3 runs 14 residues. The sequence came from a human donor in a cohort sampled during active COVID-19. J is TRBJ1-1 and V is TRBV10-1; possible D gene TRBD1, 6 bases. Sequences were obtained from peripheral blood. The chain's CDR3 is CASSSYRDYTEAFF. The CDR3 DNA follows: TGCGCCAGCTCGTCCTACAGGGATTACACTGAAGCTTTCTTT.